This T cell receptor (beta chain) was sequenced during a study of identical twins. Germline CDR1 is SGHTA and CDR2 is FQGNSA. The CDR3 contains 13 residues. V dropped 2 bases and J dropped 6 bases, with 10 bases sitting between them. Each CDR3 protein gets one entry after TCRdb re-called the 5' RACE reads with MiXCR. The sample has hundreds of thousands of distinct CDR3 sequences; 20% to 25% are singletons. This clonotype was counted at least ten times. These sequences were also reported in another study, on T cells expressing NK-cell markers.

The sequence was obtained from a woman younger than 35 in good health. The chain has TRBV7-2 and TRBJ1-2; unclear D gene. The sequenced material came from CD4+ T cells sorted from blood. Here the CDR3 reads CASSLRSGDGYTF. The CDR3 DNA follows: TGTGCCAGCAGCTTACGGTCTGGGGATGGCTACACCTTC.